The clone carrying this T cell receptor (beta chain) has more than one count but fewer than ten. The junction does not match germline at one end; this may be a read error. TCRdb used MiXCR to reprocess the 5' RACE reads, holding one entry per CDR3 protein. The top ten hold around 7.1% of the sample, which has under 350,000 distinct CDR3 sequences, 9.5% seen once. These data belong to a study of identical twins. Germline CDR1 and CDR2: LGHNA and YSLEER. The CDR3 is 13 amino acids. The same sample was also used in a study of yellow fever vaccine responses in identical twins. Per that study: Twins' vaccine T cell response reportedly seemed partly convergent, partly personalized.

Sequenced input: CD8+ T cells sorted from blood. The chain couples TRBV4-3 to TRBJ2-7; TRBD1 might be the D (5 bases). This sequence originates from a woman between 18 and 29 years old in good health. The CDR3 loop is CASRQGVTVEQYF. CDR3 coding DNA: TGCGCCAGCAGACAAGGGGTTACGGTCGAGCAGTACTTC.